This entry concerns a single T cell receptor (beta chain). What it binds is unknown. These data come from a study of beta chain features in type 1 diabetes. Study details: Healthy donors, compared against patients, showed similar age, gender and cell yields. Study-wide results and caveats: Equally in patients and controls, PCR might preferentially amplify shorter templates. TCRB CDR3s were moderately but significantly shorter in Type 1 diabetes patients in all four CD4+ subsets.

V was shortened by 4 bases and J by 7 bases, with 13 bases between the two germline ends. This CDR3 is built from 13 residues. Germline V lookup: CDR1 SGHNT, CDR2 YENEEA. Expressed TCRB transcripts were sequenced because the entire RNA isolate underwent reverse transcription. Repertoires were generated with immunoSEQ multiplex PCR, while TCRdb's copy carries only in-frame clones and drops some. Of roughly 150,000 clones in the sample, 7.5% to 9.5% were seen once. The V and J genes are TRBV11-3 and TRBJ1-2, with D unclear. Sequences were obtained from central memory CD4+ T cells from blood. This sequence originates from a woman under 30 in good health. The CDR3 nucleotides read TGTGCCAGCAGCTGGGCTGGAGGGCTTGGCTACACCTTC. This translates into CASSWAGGLGYTF.